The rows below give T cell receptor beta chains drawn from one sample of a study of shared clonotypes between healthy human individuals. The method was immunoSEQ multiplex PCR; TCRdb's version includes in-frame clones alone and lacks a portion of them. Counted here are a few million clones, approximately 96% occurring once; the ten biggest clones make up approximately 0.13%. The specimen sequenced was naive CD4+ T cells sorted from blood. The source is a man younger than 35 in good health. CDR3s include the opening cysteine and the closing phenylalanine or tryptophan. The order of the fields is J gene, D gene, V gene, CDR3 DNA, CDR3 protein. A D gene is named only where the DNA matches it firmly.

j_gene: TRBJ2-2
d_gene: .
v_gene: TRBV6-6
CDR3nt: TGTGCCAGCAGTTCCCCCACTATTGCCAGCACCGGGGAGCTGTTTTTT
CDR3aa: CASSSPTIASTGELFF

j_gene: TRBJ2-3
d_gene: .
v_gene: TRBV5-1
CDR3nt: TGCGCCAGCAGCTTGGAGCGGGTCGACGGTGTAGATACGCAGTATTTT
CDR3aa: CASSLERVDGVDTQYF

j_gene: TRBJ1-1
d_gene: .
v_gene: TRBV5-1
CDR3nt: TGCGCCAGCAGCTTGACAGGGCCTGAAGCTTTCTTT
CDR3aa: CASSLTGPEAFF

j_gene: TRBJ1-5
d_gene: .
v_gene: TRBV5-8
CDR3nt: TGTGCCAGCAGCTTGGCGACAGGCCATAGCAATCAGCCCCAGCATTTT
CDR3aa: CASSLATGHSNQPQHF

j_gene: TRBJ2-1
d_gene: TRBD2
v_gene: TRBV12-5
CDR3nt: TGTGCCGGCCGGCTAGCGGGAGGAAATGAGCAGTTCTTC
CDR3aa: CAGRLAGGNEQFF

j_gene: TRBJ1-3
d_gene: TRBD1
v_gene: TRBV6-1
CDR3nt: TGTGCCACCCGACAGGGGCCCTTCTCTGGAAACACCATATATTTT
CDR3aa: CATRQGPFSGNTIYF

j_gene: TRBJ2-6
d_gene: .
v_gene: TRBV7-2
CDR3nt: TGTGCCAGCAGCTACCGCTCTGGGGCCAACGTCCTGACTTTC
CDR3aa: CASSYRSGANVLTF

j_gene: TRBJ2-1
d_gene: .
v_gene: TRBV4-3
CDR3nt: TGCGCCAGCAGCCAAGAAGTCGGGACAGAGCAGTTCTTC
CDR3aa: CASSQEVGTEQFF

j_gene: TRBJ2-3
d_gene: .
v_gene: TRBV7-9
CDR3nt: TGTGCCAGCAGCTTACTCCCGGGGAGCACAGATACGCAGTATTTT
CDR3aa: CASSLLPGSTDTQYF

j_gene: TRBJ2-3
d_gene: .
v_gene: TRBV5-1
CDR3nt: TGCGCCAGCAGCTTGGACGGGGTTGGGACAGATACGCAGTATTTT
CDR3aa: CASSLDGVGTDTQYF

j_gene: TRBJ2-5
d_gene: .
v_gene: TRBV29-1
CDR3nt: TGCAGCGTCCAAAGGGGCAGTCAAGAGACCCAGTACTTC
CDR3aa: CSVQRGSQETQYF

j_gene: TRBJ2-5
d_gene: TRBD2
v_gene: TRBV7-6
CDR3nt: TGTGCCAGCAGCTTAGTCCTCCTTGGAGCGGGGGCGGAGACCCAGTACTTC
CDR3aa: CASSLVLLGAGAETQYF

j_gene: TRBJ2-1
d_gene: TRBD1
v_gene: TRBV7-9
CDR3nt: TGTGCCAGCAGCTTAGACAGGGGGTCGTCCTACAATGAGCAGTTCTTC
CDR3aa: CASSLDRGSSYNEQFF

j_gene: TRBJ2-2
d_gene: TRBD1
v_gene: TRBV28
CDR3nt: TGTGCCAGCAGTCCGGGACAGATCACCGGGGAGCTGTTTTTT
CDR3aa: CASSPGQITGELFF

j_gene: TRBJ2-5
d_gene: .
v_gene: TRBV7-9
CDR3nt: TGTGCCAGCAGCTTAGAGCGTGGTAGCGGAGAGACCCAGTACTTC
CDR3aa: CASSLERGSGETQYF

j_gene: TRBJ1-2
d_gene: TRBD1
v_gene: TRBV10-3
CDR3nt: TGTGCCATCAGTGAGTTAGGAGACAGGGGAAATGGCTACACCTTC
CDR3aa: CAISELGDRGNGYTF

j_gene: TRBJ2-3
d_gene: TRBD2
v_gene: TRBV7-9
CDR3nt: TGTGCCAGCAGCTTAGGCCTAGCGGGAGATACGCAGTATTTT
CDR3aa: CASSLGLAGDTQYF

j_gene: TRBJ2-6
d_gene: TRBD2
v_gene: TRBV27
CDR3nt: TGTGCCACCAGACTAGCGGGAGATTCTGGGGCCAACGTCCTGACTTTC
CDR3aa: CATRLAGDSGANVLTF

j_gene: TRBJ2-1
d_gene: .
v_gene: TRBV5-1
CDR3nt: TGCGCCAGCAGCTACAGGGCTCTCTCTGGCAATGAGCAGTTCTTC
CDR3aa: CASSYRALSGNEQFF

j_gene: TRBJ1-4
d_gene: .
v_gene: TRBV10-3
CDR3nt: TGTGCCAGTACCGGGACAAGGGGTGGTGAAAAACTGTTTTTT
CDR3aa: CASTGTRGGEKLFF

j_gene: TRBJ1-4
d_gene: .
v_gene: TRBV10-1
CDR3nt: TGCGCCAGCAGTGCAGGGGTTCTTGGTGAAAAACTGTTTTTT
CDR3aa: CASSAGVLGEKLFF

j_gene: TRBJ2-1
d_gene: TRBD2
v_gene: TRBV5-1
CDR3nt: TGCGCCAGCAGCTTGGAACTAGCGGGGAACAATGAGCAGTTCTTC
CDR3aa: CASSLELAGNNEQFF

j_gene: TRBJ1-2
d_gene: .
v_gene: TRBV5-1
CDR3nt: TGCGCCAGCAGCTTAGAAAATCTAGCTAACTATGGCTACACCTTC
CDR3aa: CASSLENLANYGYTF

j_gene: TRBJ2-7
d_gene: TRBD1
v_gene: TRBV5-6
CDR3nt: TGTGCCAGCAGCCCCGGGACAGGGGACCCCTGGGGGGAGCAGTACTTC
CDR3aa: CASSPGTGDPWGEQYF

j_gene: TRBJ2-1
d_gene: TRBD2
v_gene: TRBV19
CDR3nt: TGTGCCAGTAGTCCCCTTAGCGGGACGTACAATGAGCAGTTCTTC
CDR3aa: CASSPLSGTYNEQFF

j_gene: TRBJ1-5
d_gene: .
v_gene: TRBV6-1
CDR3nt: TGTGCCAGCAGGGAACACATCTTTAGCAATCAGCCCCAGCATTTT
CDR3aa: CASREHIFSNQPQHF